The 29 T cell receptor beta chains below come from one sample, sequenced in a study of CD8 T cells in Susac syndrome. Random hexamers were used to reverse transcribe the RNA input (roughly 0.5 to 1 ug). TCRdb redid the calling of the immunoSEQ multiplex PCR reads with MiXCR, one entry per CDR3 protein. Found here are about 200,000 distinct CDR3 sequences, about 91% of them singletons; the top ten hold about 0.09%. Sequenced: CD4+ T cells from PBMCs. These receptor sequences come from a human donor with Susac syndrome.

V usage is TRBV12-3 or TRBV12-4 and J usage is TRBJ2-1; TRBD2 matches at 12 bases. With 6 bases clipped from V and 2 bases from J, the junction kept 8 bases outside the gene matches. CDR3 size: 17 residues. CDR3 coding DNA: TGTGCCAGCAGCCAAATAGGACTAGCGGGGACCTACAATGAGCAGTTCTTC. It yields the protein CASSQIGLAGTYNEQFF.

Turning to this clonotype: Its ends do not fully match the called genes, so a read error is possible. The CDR3 region has the DNA TGCGTCAGCAGCTTGGCCGACAGCCGGGGCTACACCTTC. Its translation is CVSSLADSRGYTF. The chain has TRBV5-1 and TRBJ1-2; a weak D match, TRBD1 (5 bases). The CDR3 loop spans 13 amino acids. CDR1 is SGHRS, CDR2 YFSETQ, per germline.

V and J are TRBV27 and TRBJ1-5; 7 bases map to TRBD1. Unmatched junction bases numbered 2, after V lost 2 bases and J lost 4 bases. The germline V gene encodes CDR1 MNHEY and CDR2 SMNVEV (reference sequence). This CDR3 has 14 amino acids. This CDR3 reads CASSLRDRNQPQHF. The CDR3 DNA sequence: TGTGCCAGCAGTTTAAGGGACAGAAATCAGCCCCAGCATTTT.

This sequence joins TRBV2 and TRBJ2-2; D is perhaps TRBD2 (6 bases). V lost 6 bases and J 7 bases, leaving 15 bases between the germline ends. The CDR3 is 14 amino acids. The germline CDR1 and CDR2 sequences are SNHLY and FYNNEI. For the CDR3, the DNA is TGTGCCAGCAGGGGGGGAGGCGGTTTCGGGGAGCTGTTTTTT. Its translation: CASRGGGGFGELFF.

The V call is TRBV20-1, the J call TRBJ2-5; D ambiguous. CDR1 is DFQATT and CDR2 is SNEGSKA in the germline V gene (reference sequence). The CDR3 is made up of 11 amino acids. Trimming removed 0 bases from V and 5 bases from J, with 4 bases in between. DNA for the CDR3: TGCAGTGCTAGAGATTCGGAGACCCAGTACTTC. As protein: CSARDSETQYF.

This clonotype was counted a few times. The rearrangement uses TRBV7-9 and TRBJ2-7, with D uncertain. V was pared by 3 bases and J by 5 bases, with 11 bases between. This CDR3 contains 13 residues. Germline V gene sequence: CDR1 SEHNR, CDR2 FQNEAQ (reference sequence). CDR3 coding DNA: TGTGCCAGCAGCTTTTACGGATTGGACGAGCAGTACTTC. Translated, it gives CASSFYGLDEQYF. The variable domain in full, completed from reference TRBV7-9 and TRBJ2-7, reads DTGVSQNPRHKITKRGQNVTFRCDPISEHNRLYWYRQTLGQGPEFLTYFQNEAQLEKSRLLSDRFSAERPKGSFSTLEIQRTEQGDSAMYLCASSFYGLDEQYFGPGTRLTVT.

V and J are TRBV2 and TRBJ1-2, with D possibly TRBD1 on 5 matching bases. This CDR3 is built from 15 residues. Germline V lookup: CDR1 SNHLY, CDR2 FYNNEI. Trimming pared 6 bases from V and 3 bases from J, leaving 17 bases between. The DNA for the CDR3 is TGTGCCAGCAGGCCATATGGGGGGAGAGACTATGGCTACACCTTC. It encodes CASRPYGGRDYGYTF.

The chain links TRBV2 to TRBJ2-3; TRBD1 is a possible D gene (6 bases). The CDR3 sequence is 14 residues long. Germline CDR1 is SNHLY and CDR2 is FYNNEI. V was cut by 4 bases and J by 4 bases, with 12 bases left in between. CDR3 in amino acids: CASSGTGTPDTQYF. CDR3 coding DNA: TGTGCCAGCAGTGGAACAGGGACCCCAGATACGCAGTATTTT.

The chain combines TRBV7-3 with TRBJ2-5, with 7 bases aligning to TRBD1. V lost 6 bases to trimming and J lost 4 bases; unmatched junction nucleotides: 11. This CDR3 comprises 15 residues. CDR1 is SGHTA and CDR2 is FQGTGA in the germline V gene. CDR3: CASSQTGWGSETQYF. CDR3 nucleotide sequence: TGTGCCAGCAGTCAGACAGGGTGGGGTTCAGAGACCCAGTACTTC.

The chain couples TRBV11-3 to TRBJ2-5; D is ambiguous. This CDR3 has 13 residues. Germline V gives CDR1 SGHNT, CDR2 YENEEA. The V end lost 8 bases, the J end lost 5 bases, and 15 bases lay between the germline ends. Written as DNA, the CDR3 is TGTGCCAGCGGCAGACGAGTTGGGGAGACCCAGTACTTC. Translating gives CASGRRVGETQYF.

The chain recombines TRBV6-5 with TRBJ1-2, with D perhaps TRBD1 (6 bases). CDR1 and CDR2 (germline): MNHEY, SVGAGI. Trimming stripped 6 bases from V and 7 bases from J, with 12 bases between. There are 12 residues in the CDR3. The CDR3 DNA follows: TGTGCCAGCAGCTATGAAGGGGGTGGCTACACCTTC. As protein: CASSYEGGGYTF.

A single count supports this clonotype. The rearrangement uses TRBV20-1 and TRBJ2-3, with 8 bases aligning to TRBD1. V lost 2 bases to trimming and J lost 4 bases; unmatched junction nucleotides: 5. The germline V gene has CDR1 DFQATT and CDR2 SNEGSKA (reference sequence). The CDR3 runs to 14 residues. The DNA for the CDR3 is TGCAGTGCTAGAAACGGCAGGGGGCCAGATACGCAGTATTTT. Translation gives CSARNGRGPDTQYF.

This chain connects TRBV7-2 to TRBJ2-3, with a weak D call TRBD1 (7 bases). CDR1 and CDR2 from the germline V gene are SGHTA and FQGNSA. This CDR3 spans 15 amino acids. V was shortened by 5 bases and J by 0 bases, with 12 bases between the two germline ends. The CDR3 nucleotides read TGTGCCAGCAGCCACCCAGGGGGGAGCACAGATACGCAGTATTTT. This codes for CASSHPGGSTDTQYF.

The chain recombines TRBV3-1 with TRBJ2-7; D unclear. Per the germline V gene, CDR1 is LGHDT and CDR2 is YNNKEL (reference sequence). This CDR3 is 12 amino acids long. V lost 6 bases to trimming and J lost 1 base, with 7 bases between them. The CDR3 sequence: CASRRGSYEQYF. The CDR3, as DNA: TGTGCCAGCAGACGAGGATCCTACGAGCAGTACTTC.

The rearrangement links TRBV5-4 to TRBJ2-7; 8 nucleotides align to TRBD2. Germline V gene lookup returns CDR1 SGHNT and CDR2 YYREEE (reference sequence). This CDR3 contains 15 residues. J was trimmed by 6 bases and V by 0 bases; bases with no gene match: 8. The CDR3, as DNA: TGTGCCAGCAGCTTGGCCGGGGCGGGGGGTTCCGAGCAGTACTTC. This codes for CASSLAGAGGSEQYF.

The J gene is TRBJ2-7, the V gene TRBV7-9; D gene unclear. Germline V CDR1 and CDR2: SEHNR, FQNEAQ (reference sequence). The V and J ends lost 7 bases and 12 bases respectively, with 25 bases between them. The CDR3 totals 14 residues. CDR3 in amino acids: CASTSVGRRSPWYF. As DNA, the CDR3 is TGTGCCAGCACCTCGGTCGGCAGGCGGAGCCCCTGGTACTTC.

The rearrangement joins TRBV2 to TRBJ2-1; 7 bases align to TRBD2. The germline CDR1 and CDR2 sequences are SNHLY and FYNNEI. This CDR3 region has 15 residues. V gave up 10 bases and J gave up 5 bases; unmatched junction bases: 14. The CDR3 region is CATGSFSGGDNEQFF. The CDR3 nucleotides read TGTGCCACCGGTTCCTTTTCGGGGGGAGACAATGAGCAGTTCTTC.

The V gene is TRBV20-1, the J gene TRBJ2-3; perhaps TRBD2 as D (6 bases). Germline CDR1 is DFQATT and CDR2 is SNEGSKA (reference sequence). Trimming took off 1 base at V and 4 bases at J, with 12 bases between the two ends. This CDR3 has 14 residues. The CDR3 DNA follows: TGCAGTGCTAGAGGCCCCGGAGGGGCAGATACGCAGTATTTT. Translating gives CSARGPGGADTQYF.

The CDR3 sequence: CASFPSGVTDTQYF. The CDR3 DNA reads as TGTGCCAGCTTCCCTAGCGGGGTCACAGATACGCAGTATTTT. The chain has TRBV2 and TRBJ2-3; 9 bases map to TRBD2. In germline, CDR1 is SNHLY, CDR2 FYNNEI. The CDR3 runs 14 residues. V trimming: 8 bases; J trimming: 2 bases; junction bases outside the gene matches: 5.

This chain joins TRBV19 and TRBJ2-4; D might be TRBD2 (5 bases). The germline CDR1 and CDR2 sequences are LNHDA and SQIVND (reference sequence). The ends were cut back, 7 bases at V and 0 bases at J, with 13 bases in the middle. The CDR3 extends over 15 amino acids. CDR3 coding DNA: TGTGCCAGTACCCCCGAGGGCAAAGCCAAAAACATTCAGTACTTC. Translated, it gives CASTPEGKAKNIQYF.

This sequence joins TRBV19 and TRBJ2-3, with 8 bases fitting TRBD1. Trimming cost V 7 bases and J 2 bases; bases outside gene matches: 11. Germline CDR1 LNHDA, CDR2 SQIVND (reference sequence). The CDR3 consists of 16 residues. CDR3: CASTPRWTGSTDTQYF. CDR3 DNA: TGTGCCAGTACCCCCCGGTGGACAGGGTCCACAGATACGCAGTATTTT.

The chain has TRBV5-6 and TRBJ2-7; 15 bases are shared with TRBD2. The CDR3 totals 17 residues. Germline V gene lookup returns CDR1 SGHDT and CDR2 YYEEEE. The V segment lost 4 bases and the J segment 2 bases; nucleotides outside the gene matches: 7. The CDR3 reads CASSPGLAGGVPYEQYF. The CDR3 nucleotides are TGTGCCAGCAGCCCTGGACTAGCGGGAGGGGTTCCCTACGAGCAGTACTTC.

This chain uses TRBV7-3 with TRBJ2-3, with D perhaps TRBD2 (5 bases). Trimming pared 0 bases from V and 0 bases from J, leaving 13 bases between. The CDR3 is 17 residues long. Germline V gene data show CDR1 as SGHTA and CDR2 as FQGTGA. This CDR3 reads CASSLTPVGGSTDTQYF. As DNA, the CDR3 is TGTGCCAGCAGCTTAACCCCAGTGGGCGGGAGCACAGATACGCAGTATTTT.

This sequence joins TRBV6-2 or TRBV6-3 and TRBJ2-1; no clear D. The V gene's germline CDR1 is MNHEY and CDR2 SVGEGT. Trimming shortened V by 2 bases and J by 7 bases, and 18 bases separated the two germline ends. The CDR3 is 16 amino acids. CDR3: CASSYGEESWWNEQFF. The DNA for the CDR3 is TGTGCCAGCAGTTACGGCGAGGAGAGTTGGTGGAATGAGCAGTTCTTC.

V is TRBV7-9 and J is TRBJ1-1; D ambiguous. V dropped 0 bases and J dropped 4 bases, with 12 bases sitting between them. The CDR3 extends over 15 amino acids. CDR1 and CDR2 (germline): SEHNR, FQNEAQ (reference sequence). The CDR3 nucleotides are TGTGCCAGCAGCTTAGCCGCGAATGCTGGCACTGAAGCTTTCTTT. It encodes CASSLAANAGTEAFF.

In DNA form, the CDR3 reads TGTGCCAGCAGAAAGACTGTGGGGGATACGCAGTATTTT. Protein: CASRKTVGDTQYF. This chain links TRBV27 with TRBJ2-3; no firm D call. The CDR3 runs 13 residues. From germline, CDR1 is MNHEY and CDR2 SMNVEV (reference sequence). Trimming pared 6 bases from V and 6 bases from J, leaving 13 bases between.

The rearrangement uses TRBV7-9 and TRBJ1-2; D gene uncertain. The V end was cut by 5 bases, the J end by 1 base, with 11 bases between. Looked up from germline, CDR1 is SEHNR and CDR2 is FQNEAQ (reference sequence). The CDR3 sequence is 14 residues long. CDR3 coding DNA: TGTGCCAGCAGCGGCCAGACAAATAACTATGGCTACACCTTC. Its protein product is CASSGQTNNYGYTF.

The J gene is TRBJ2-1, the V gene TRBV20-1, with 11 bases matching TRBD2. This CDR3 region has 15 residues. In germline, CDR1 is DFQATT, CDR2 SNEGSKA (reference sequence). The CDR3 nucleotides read TGCAGCGCTTGGCTAGCGGGGGGCCTGACCAATGAGCAGTTCTTC. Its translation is CSAWLAGGLTNEQFF.

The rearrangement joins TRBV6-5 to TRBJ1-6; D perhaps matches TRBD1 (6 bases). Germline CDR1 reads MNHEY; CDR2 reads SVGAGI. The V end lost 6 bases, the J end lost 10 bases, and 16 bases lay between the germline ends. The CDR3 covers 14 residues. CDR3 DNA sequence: TGTGCCAGCAGGAATGGAAACAGGGACTCACCCCTCCACTTT. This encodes CASRNGNRDSPLHF.